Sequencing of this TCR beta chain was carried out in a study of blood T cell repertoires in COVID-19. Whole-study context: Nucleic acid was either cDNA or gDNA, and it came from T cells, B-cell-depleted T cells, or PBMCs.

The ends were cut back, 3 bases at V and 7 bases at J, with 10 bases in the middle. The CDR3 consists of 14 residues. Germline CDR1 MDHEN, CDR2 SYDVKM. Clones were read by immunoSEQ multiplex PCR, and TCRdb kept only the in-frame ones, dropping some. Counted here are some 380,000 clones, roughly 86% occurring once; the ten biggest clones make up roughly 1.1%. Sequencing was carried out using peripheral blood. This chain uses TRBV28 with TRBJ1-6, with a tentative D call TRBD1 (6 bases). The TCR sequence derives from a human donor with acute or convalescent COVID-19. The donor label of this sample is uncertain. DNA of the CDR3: TGTGCCAGCAGTTTGGGCAGGGGAAATTCACCCCTCCACTTT. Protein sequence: CASSLGRGNSPLHF.